This is a list of T cell receptor beta chains from one sample in a study of cytomegalovirus exposure and HLA in healthy donors. Measured with immunoSEQ multiplex PCR; TCRdb has only the in-frame clones, and not every one. The table records 55,000 to 75,000 clones, approximately 95% of them present only once. Material for sequencing was PBMCs. Receptors were obtained from a woman aged 18-35 years in good health and CMV-seronegative. Both conserved end residues are part of each CDR3. A D gene is named only where the DNA matches it firmly. The listing skips clone size in some rows; elsewhere it reads once, few, many or a size class.

V gene: TRBV7-9
D gene: -
J gene: TRBJ1-2
clone size: -
CDR3 protein: CASSSRGAYGYTF
CDR3 DNA: TGTGCCAGCAGCTCCCGGGGGGCCTATGGCTACACCTTC

V gene: TRBV5-6
D gene: TRBD1
J gene: TRBJ2-1
clone size: -
CDR3 protein: CASSFAGTGGREQFF
CDR3 DNA: TGTGCCAGCAGCTTCGCCGGGACAGGGGGCAGGGAGCAGTTCTTC

V gene: TRBV7-2
D gene: TRBD1
J gene: TRBJ2-1
clone size: -
CDR3 protein: CASSTGTGVSNEQFF
CDR3 DNA: TGTGCCAGCAGTACCGGGACAGGGGTAAGCAATGAGCAGTTCTTC

V gene: TRBV25-1
D gene: -
J gene: TRBJ1-2
clone size: -
CDR3 protein: CASSEGDMSPSGYTF
CDR3 DNA: TGTGCCAGCAGTGAAGGGGACATGTCCCCCTCCGGCTACACCTTC

V gene: TRBV10-3
D gene: -
J gene: TRBJ2-1
clone size: -
CDR3 protein: CAISESGGAYNEQFF
CDR3 DNA: TGTGCCATCAGTGAGTCTGGCGGGGCCTACAATGAGCAGTTCTTC

V gene: TRBV27
D gene: TRBD1
J gene: TRBJ2-7
clone size: -
CDR3 protein: CASSRDSPYEQYF
CDR3 DNA: TGTGCCAGCAGCAGGGACAGCCCCTACGAGCAGTACTTC

V gene: TRBV7-2
D gene: -
J gene: TRBJ1-1
clone size: -
CDR3 protein: CASSSQGRGTEAFF
CDR3 DNA: TGTGCCAGCAGCTCCCAGGGGCGCGGGACTGAAGCTTTCTTT

V gene: TRBV14
D gene: -
J gene: TRBJ2-3
clone size: once
CDR3 protein: CASSQVGGGGRDTQYF
CDR3 DNA: TGTGCCAGCAGCCAAGTTGGTGGGGGGGGCCGGGATACGCAGTATTTT

V gene: TRBV29-1
D gene: TRBD2
J gene: TRBJ2-7
clone size: once
CDR3 protein: CSVERSAGGDEQYF
CDR3 DNA: TGCAGCGTTGAAAGGTCGGCGGGGGGGGACGAGCAGTACTTC

V gene: TRBV18
D gene: -
J gene: TRBJ1-4
clone size: -
CDR3 protein: CASSSVAGLFNEKLFF
CDR3 DNA: TGTGCCAGCTCATCCGTCGCAGGGCTTTTTAATGAAAAACTGTTTTTT

V gene: TRBV5-6
D gene: -
J gene: TRBJ2-7
clone size: once
CDR3 protein: CASSLASYEQYF
CDR3 DNA: TGTGCCAGCAGCTTGGCCAGCTACGAGCAGTACTTC

V gene: TRBV15
D gene: TRBD2
J gene: TRBJ2-5
clone size: -
CDR3 protein: CATSGGAGSQETQYF
CDR3 DNA: TGTGCCACCAGCGGAGGAGCGGGGAGCCAAGAGACCCAGTACTTC

V gene: TRBV2
D gene: -
J gene: TRBJ2-7
clone size: -
CDR3 protein: CASSGRGSEQYF
CDR3 DNA: TGTGCCAGCAGTGGCAGGGGTAGCGAGCAGTACTTC

V gene: TRBV11-2
D gene: -
J gene: TRBJ2-7
clone size: once
CDR3 protein: CASSLETDYEQYF
CDR3 DNA: TGTGCCAGCAGCTTAGAGACAGATTACGAGCAGTACTTC

V gene: TRBV11-3
D gene: -
J gene: TRBJ1-3
clone size: once
CDR3 protein: CASSLGPGSGNTIYF
CDR3 DNA: TGTGCCAGCAGCTTAGGCCCCGGCTCTGGAAACACCATATATTTT

V gene: TRBV11-3
D gene: -
J gene: TRBJ1-5
clone size: -
CDR3 protein: CASSLGRDSLETQPQHF
CDR3 DNA: TGTGCCAGCAGCTTAGGGCGGGATAGCCTCGAAACTCAGCCCCAGCATTTT

V gene: TRBV7-2
D gene: -
J gene: TRBJ2-5
clone size: -
CDR3 protein: CASSLGVRETQYF
CDR3 DNA: TGTGCCAGCAGCTTAGGGGTGAGGGAGACCCAGTACTTC

V gene: TRBV5-6
D gene: -
J gene: TRBJ1-5
clone size: -
CDR3 protein: CAGAGDQPQHF
CDR3 DNA: TGTGCCGGGGCAGGGGATCAGCCCCAGCATTTT

V gene: TRBV29-1
D gene: -
J gene: TRBJ2-5
clone size: -
CDR3 protein: CSVAPGYQETQYF
CDR3 DNA: TGCAGCGTTGCCCCAGGGTACCAAGAGACCCAGTACTTC

V gene: TRBV2
D gene: TRBD2
J gene: TRBJ2-5
clone size: -
CDR3 protein: CASHPGLAGGSETQYF
CDR3 DNA: TGTGCCAGCCACCCTGGACTAGCGGGAGGGAGTGAGACCCAGTACTTC

V gene: TRBV7-9
D gene: TRBD2
J gene: TRBJ2-7
clone size: -
CDR3 protein: CASSLAGGTYEQYF
CDR3 DNA: TGTGCCAGCAGCTTAGCGGGGGGGACCTACGAGCAGTACTTC

V gene: TRBV10-2
D gene: -
J gene: TRBJ2-5
clone size: -
CDR3 protein: CASRTLGPWETQYF
CDR3 DNA: TGCGCCAGCAGAACGTTGGGGCCGTGGGAGACCCAGTACTTC

V gene: TRBV11-1
D gene: -
J gene: TRBJ1-1
clone size: once
CDR3 protein: CASSPRTVTNTEAFF
CDR3 DNA: TGTGCCAGCAGCCCCAGGACAGTCACGAACACTGAAGCTTTCTTT

V gene: TRBV7-2
D gene: -
J gene: TRBJ1-5
clone size: -
CDR3 protein: CASSLDPNQPQHF
CDR3 DNA: TGTGCCAGCAGCTTAGATCCGAATCAGCCCCAGCATTTT